This entry describes one TCR beta chain. This sample was taken from a study of blood T cell repertoires in COVID-19. As for the study in general: From the United States, Italy and Spain came samples of acute and convalescent COVID-19. PBMCs, B-cell-depleted T cells, or T cells were the source of the cDNA or gDNA that made up the material.

V was cut by 2 bases and J by 3 bases, with 19 bases left in between. Germline V CDR1 and CDR2: SEHNR, FQNEAQ (reference sequence). The CDR3 extends over 18 amino acids. Study processing details: It was from reference gene primer amplification that nucleated cell counts were estimated. Produced via immunoSEQ multiplex PCR; TCRdb's table is partial and in-frame only. V and J calls and clone size are as listed in that table; D and trimming were resolved from the DNA. The sample records around 160,000 clones, around 90% being singletons. This chain links TRBV7-9 with TRBJ2-2; tentative D call: TRBD2 (6 bases). The specimen sequenced was peripheral blood. This TCR was sampled from a man aged 60 to 69 with active or convalescent COVID-19. CDR3 in amino acids: CASSLWVFASVYTGELFF. The CDR3 nucleotides read TGTGCCAGCAGCTTATGGGTCTTCGCTAGCGTCTACACCGGGGAGCTGTTTTTT.